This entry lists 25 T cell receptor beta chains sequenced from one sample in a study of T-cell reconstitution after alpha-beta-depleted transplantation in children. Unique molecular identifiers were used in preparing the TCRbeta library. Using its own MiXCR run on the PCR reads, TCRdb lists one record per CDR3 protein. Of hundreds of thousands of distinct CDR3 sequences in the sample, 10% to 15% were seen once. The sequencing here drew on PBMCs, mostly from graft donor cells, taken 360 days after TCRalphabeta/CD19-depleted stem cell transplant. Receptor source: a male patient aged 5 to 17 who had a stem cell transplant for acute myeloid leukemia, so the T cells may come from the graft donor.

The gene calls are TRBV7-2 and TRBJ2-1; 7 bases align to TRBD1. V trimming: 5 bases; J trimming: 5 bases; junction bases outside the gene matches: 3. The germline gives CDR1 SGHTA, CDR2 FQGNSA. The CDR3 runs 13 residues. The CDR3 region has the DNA TGTGCCAGCAGCCAGGGACAGAACAATGAGCAGTTCTTC. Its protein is CASSQGQNNEQFF.

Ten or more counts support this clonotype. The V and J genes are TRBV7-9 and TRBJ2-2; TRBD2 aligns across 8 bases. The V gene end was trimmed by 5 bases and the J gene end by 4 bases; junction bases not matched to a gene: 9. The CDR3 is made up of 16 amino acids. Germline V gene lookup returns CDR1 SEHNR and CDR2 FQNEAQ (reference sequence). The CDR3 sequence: CASSRESGRGTGELFF. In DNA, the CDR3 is TGTGCCAGCAGCCGAGAGAGCGGGAGAGGCACCGGGGAGCTGTTTTTT.

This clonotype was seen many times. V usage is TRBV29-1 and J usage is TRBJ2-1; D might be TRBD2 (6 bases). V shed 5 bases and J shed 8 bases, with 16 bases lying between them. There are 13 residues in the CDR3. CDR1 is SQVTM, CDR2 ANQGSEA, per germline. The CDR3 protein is CSVLRGSQDEQFF. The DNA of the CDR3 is TGCAGCGTTTTGCGGGGATCACAGGATGAGCAGTTCTTC.

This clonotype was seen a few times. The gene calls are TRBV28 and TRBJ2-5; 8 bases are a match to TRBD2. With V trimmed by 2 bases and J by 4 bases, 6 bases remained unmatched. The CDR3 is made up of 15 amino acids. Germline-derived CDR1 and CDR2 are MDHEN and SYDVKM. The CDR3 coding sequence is TGTGCCAGCAGTTTAGGCGGGAGGCAGGTAGAGACCCAGTACTTC. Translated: CASSLGGRQVETQYF.

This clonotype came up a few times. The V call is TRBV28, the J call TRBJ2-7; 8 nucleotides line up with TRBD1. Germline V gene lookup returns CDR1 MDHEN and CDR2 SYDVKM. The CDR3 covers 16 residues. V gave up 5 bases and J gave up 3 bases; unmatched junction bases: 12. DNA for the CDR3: TGTGCCAGCAGTGGATTCCGGGACAGGTGGAACTACGAGCAGTACTTC. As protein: CASSGFRDRWNYEQYF.

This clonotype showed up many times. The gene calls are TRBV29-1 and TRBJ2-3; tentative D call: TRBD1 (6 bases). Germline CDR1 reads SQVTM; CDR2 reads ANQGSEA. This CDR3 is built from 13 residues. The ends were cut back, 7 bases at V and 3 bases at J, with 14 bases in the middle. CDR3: CSATGLRTDTQYF. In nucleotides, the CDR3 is TGCAGCGCTACAGGGTTGAGAACAGATACGCAGTATTTT.

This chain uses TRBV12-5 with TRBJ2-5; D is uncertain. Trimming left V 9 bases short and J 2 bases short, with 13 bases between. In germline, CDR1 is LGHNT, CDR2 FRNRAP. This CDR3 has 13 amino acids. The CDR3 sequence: CARSVPSQETQYF. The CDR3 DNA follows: TGTGCTAGAAGTGTACCGAGTCAAGAGACCCAGTACTTC.

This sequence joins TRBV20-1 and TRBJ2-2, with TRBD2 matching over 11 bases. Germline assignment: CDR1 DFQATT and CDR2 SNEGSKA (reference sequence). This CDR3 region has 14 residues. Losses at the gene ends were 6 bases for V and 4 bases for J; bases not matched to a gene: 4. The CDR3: CSAPGLAGTGELFF. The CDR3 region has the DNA TGCAGTGCCCCTGGACTAGCGGGCACCGGGGAGCTGTTTTTT.

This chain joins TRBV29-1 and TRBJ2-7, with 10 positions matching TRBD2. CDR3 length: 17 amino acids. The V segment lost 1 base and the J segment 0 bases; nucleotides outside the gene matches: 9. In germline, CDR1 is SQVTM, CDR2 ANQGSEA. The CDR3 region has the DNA TGCAGCGTTGAAGTAGCGGGAGGCAGAATGGGCTCCTACGAGCAGTACTTC. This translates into CSVEVAGGRMGSYEQYF.

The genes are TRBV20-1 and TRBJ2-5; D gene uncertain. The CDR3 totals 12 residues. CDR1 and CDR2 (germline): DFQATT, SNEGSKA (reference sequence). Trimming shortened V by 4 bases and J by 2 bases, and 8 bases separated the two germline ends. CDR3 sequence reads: CSANWAQETQYF. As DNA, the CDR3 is TGCAGTGCTAATTGGGCGCAAGAGACCCAGTACTTC.

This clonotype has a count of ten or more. CDR3 DNA: TGCGCCAGCAGCCAAGATCACCCATCGACTAGCGGGAGGGCCAACGAGCAGTACTTC. Its translation: CASSQDHPSTSGRANEQYF. The V gene is TRBV4-3, the J gene TRBJ2-7, with 14 bases identical to TRBD2. The CDR3 runs 19 residues. From germline, CDR1 is LGHNA and CDR2 YSLEER. V lost 0 bases to trimming and J lost 5 bases; unmatched junction nucleotides: 12.

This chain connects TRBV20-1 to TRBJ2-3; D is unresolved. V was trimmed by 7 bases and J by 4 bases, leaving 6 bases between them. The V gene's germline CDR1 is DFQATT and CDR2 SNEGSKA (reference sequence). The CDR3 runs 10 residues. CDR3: CSGVADTQYF. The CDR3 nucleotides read TGCAGTGGGGTGGCAGATACGCAGTATTTT.

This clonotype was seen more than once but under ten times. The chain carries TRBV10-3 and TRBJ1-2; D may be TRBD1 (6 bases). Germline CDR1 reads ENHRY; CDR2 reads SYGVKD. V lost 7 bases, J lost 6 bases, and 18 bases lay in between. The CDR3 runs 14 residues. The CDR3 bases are TGTGCCATCATTCCCGCCTTAGGGGGGAATGGCTACACCTTC. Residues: CAIIPALGGNGYTF.

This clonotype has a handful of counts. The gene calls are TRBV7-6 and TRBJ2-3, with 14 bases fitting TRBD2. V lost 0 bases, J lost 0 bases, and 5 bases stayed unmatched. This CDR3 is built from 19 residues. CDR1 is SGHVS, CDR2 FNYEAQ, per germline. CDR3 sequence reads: CASSLAGTSGSFSTDTQYF. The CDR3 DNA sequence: TGTGCCAGCAGCTTAGCCGGGACTAGCGGGAGTTTTAGCACAGATACGCAGTATTTT.

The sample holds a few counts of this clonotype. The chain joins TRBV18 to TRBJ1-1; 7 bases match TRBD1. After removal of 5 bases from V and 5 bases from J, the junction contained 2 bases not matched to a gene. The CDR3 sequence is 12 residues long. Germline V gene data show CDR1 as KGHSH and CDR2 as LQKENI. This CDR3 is CASSSTGTEAFF. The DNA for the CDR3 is TGTGCCAGCTCATCGACAGGGACTGAAGCTTTCTTT.

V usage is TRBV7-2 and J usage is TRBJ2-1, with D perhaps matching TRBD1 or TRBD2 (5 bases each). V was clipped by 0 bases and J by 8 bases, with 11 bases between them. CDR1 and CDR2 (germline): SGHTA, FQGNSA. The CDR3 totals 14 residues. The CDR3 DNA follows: TGTGCCAGCAGCTTAGCAGGGGAGTTCTATGAGCAGTTCTTC. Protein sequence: CASSLAGEFYEQFF.

CDR3 sequence reads: CASSIEAAGVWDEQYF. The CDR3, as DNA: TGTGCCAGTAGTATCGAGGCGGCGGGAGTCTGGGACGAGCAGTACTTC. The chain uses TRBV19 and TRBJ2-7; 7 bases fit TRBD2. The CDR3 is 16 residues long. The trim removed 3 bases at V and 5 bases at J, leaving 13 bases unmatched. Germline values: CDR1 LNHDA, CDR2 SQIVND (reference sequence).

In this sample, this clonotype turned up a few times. CDR3 DNA: TGTGCCAGCACCCCATGGGGTCCCGGCCGGGAGCAGTACTTC. Translated, it gives CASTPWGPGREQYF. The chain uses TRBV12-3 or TRBV12-4 and TRBJ2-7; no reliable D call. The CDR3 consists of 14 residues. With 7 bases removed from V and 7 bases from J, the gap between germline ends came to 20 bases.

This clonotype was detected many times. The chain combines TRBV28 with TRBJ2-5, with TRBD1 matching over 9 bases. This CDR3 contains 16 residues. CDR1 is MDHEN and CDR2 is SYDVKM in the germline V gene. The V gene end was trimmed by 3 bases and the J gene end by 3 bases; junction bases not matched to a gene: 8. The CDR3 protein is CASSFWGRTGEETQYF. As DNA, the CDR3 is TGTGCCAGCAGTTTTTGGGGTAGGACAGGGGAAGAGACCCAGTACTTC.

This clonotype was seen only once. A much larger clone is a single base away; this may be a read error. CDR3 nucleotide sequence: TGCTGTGCTAGAGAATTCGGTACGGGCTCCTACGAGCAGTACTTC. Translated, it gives CCAREFGTGSYEQYF. This chain links TRBV20-1 with TRBJ2-7; no clear D gene. CDR1 is DFQATT, CDR2 SNEGSKA, per germline (reference sequence). This CDR3 has 15 residues.

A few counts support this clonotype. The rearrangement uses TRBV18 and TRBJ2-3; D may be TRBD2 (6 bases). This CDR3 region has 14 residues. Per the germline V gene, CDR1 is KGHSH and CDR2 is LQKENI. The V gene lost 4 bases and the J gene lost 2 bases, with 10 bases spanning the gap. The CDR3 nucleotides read TGTGCCAGCTCACGGCGGGACCCCACAGATACGCAGTATTTT. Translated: CASSRRDPTDTQYF. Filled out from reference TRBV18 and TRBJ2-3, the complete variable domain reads NAGVMQNPRHLVRRRGQEARLRCSPMKGHSHVYWYRQLPEEGLKFMVYLQKENIIDESGMPKERFSAEFPKEGPSILRIQQVVRGDSAAYFCASSRRDPTDTQYFGPGTRLTVL.

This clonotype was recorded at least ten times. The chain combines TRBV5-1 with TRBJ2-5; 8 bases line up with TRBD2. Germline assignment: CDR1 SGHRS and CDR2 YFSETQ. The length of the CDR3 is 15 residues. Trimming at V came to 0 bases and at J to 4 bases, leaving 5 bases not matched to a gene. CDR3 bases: TGCGCCAGCAGCTTGGGGGTAGCGGGGCCAGAGACCCAGTACTTC. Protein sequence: CASSLGVAGPETQYF.

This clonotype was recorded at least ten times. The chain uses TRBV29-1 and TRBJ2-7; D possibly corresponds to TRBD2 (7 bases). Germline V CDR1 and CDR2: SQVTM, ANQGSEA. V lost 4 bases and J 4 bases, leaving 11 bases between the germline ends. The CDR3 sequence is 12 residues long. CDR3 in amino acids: CSVVRGAYEQYF. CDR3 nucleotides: TGCAGCGTTGTACGGGGGGCTTACGAGCAGTACTTC.

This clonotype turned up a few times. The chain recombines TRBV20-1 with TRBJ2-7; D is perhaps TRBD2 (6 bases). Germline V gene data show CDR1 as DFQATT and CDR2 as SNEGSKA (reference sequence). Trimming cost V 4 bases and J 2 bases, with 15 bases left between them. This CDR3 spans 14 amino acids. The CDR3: CSATPGTGAYEQYF. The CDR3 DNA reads TGCAGTGCTACCCCCGGGACTGGCGCCTACGAGCAGTACTTC.

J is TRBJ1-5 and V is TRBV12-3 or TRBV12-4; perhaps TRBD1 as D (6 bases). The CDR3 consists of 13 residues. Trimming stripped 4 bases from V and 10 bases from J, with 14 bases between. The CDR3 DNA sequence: TGTGCCAGCAGTTCTCAACAGGGATTTCCCCAGCATTTT. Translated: CASSSQQGFPQHF.